Detailed here is one T cell receptor beta chain. A much larger clone is a single base away; this may be a read error. TCRdb fed the RT-PCR reads into MiXCR, producing one record per CDR3 protein. The sample contains around 650,000 distinct CDR3 sequences, around a sixth of which appear only once. The sample is drawn from a study of response to subunit inactivated influenza vaccine. Germline values: CDR1 DFQATT, CDR2 SNEGSKA (reference sequence). The CDR3 contains 16 residues. The TCR sequence derives from a man aged 45 to 65 who received an inactivated influenza vaccine. The input for sequencing was PBMCs from blood, taken 11 to 12 days after vaccination. V and J are TRBV20-1 and TRBJ1-4; a possible D gene is TRBD1 (6 bases). Here the CDR3 reads CCARGRDGGEGEKLFF. In nucleotides, the CDR3 is TGCTGTGCTAGAGGCCGTGACGGGGGCGAGGGTGAAAAACTGTTTTTT.